A single sample gave rise to the 16 T cell receptor beta chains below, sequenced in a study of OX40 agonist ivuxolimab in advanced cancers. Assay: immunoSEQ multiplex PCR; the TCRdb copy retains only in-frame clones and omits some. The sample contains 25,000 to 30,000 clones, roughly 83% of which appear only once. The material sequenced was CD4+ or CD8+ T cells sorted from blood, taken in a trial of the OX40 agonist ivuxolimab. These receptors originate from an adult with an advanced solid tumor such as melanoma, head and neck, liver or kidney cancer.

This clone was recorded many times. The chain combines TRBV27 with TRBJ2-1, with D possibly called TRBD1 or TRBD2 (5 bases each). The CDR3 is made up of 15 amino acids. Germline V CDR1 and CDR2: MNHEY, SMNVEV (reference sequence). The germline V and J ends were trimmed by 3 bases and 4 bases, with 13 bases remaining between them. The CDR3 DNA reads TGTGCCAGCAGTTTGACTCCTGGGGGTTACAATGAGCAGTTCTTC. Its translation is CASSLTPGGYNEQFF.

This clone is medium-sized. The chain has TRBV28 and TRBJ2-7, with TRBD2 matching 14 bases. The junction had 6 bases not matched to a gene; V was cut back by 6 bases and J by 5 bases. CDR1 is MDHEN and CDR2 is SYDVKM in the germline V gene. The CDR3 has 15 amino acids. The CDR3 loop is CASRRTSGRLHEQYF. CDR3 nucleotides: TGTGCCAGCAGGAGGACTAGCGGGAGGCTCCACGAGCAGTACTTC.

This clone was seen more than once but under ten times. The V and J genes are TRBV2 and TRBJ2-3; 8 nucleotides line up with TRBD2. V gave up 7 bases and J gave up 1 base; unmatched junction bases: 7. The CDR3 has 15 amino acids. Germline CDR1 and CDR2: SNHLY and FYNNEI. CDR3 in DNA: TGTGCCAGCATTTTAGCGGGATACCGCACAGATACGCAGTATTTT. Translating it yields CASILAGYRTDTQYF.

This chain connects TRBV11-2 to TRBJ2-7; 8 nucleotides line up with TRBD1. The CDR3 totals 14 residues. Trimming removed 5 bases from V and 2 bases from J; junction bases left unmatched: 5. Germline assignment: CDR1 SGHAT and CDR2 FQNNGV. The CDR3 DNA reads TGTGCCAGCAGCCTCGGGACAGGTCCCTACGAGCAGTACTTC. Translating gives CASSLGTGPYEQYF.

This chain joins TRBV6-1 and TRBJ2-3, with 8 bases matching TRBD1. CDR3 length equals 15 residues. J lost 2 bases, V lost 10 bases, and 11 bases had no gene match. Per the germline V gene, CDR1 is MNHNS and CDR2 is SASEGT. CDR3 amino acids: CATPHRDRFTDTQYF. The CDR3 bases are TGTGCCACTCCCCACAGGGACAGGTTCACAGATACGCAGTATTTT.

The genes are TRBV11-1 and TRBJ2-1, with no clear D. The CDR3 contains 17 residues. Deletions cut 1 base from V and 5 bases from J, with 18 bases between. The germline V gene has CDR1 SGHAT and CDR2 FQDESV (reference sequence). CDR3 in DNA: TGTGCCAGCAGCTTAGGAATTGAAACAGTTTTGAACAATGAGCAGTTCTTC. Amino acid sequence: CASSLGIETVLNNEQFF.

The chain uses TRBV7-6 and TRBJ2-7; D is unclear. V was shortened by 0 bases and J by 4 bases, with 7 bases between the two germline ends. This CDR3 has 13 amino acids. Germline CDR1 SGHVS, CDR2 FNYEAQ. The CDR3 nucleotides are TGTGCCAGCAGCTTAGCCCACGGTTACGAGCAGTACTTC. It encodes CASSLAHGYEQYF.

This clone has more than one count but fewer than ten. V and J are TRBV29-1 and TRBJ1-2; D remains unclear. Germline V gene lookup returns CDR1 SQVTM and CDR2 ANQGSEA. This CDR3 has 17 amino acids. The V end was cut by 2 bases, the J end by 4 bases, with 23 bases between. CDR3 residues: CSVEWSGWPLTTYGYTF. CDR3 bases: TGCAGCGTTGAATGGAGTGGGTGGCCCCTTACTACCTATGGCTACACCTTC.

This chain joins TRBV6-1 and TRBJ1-4; weak D call: TRBD1 (6 bases). The CDR3 sequence is 16 residues long. The germline V and J ends were trimmed by 2 bases and 7 bases, with 17 bases remaining between them. The germline gives CDR1 MNHNS, CDR2 SASEGT. CDR3 sequence: CASSEMGGTRGEKLFF. The DNA for the CDR3 is TGTGCCAGCAGTGAAATGGGTGGGACACGTGGTGAAAAACTGTTTTTT.

The rearrangement links TRBV14 to TRBJ2-1; possible D gene TRBD2, 6 bases. CDR3 length: 16 residues. In germline, CDR1 is SGHDN, CDR2 FVKESK. V shed 3 bases and J shed 6 bases, with 18 bases lying between them. The CDR3 bases are TGTGCCAGCAGCCAGGGCGCGGGGCGGGGCGCCAATGAGCAGTTCTTC. Amino acid sequence: CASSQGAGRGANEQFF. Supplemented by reference TRBV14 and TRBJ2-1, the full variable domain reads EAGVTQFPSHSVIEKGQTVTLRCDPISGHDNLYWYRRVMGKEIKFLLHFVKESKQDESGMPNNRFLAERTGGTYSTLKVQPAELEDSGVYFCASSQGAGRGANEQFFGPGTRLTVL.

The chain joins TRBV29-1 to TRBJ2-5; 7 bases line up with TRBD2. Per germline, CDR1 SQVTM and CDR2 ANQGSEA. The V gene end was trimmed by 8 bases and the J gene end by 5 bases; junction bases not matched to a gene: 14. The CDR3 has 14 amino acids. CDR3 sequence (DNA): TGCAGCTCAAGTGCTAGCGGCTCGGGGGAGACCCAGTACTTC. As protein: CSSSASGSGETQYF.

The V and J genes are TRBV21-1 and TRBJ2-7; the tabulated D call, TRBD2, remains unverified against the DNA. TRBV21-1 is flagged as a pseudogene. CDR3 length: 16 residues. CDR3 amino acids: CASSKASGLDPYEQYF. DNA of the CDR3: TGTGCCAGCAGCAAAGCCAGCGGCCTCGACCCTTACGAGCAGTACTTC.

The rearrangement uses TRBV4-1 and TRBJ1-4; 7 bases are shared with TRBD1. V shed 1 base and J 10 bases; nucleotides not matched to a gene: 6. Germline V gives CDR1 MGHRA, CDR2 YSYEKL. The CDR3 contains 14 residues. The CDR3 nucleotides are TGCGCCAGCAGCCAAGTAGACAGGGAGGGAAAACTGTTTTTT. As protein: CASSQVDREGKLFF.

This sequence joins TRBV10-3 and TRBJ2-1; D gene unclear. V shed 2 bases and J shed 4 bases, with 6 bases lying between them. CDR1 and CDR2 (germline): ENHRY, SYGVKD. The CDR3 length is 13 residues. The CDR3: CAISEGFYNEQFF. The DNA for the CDR3 is TGTGCCATCAGTGAGGGGTTTTACAATGAGCAGTTCTTC.

This chain links TRBV4-1 with TRBJ2-3; D unresolved. In germline, CDR1 is MGHRA, CDR2 YSYEKL. V shed 0 bases and J shed 0 bases, with 7 bases lying between them. This CDR3 contains 15 residues. CDR3 residues: CASSQEPPSTDTQYF. CDR3 coding DNA: TGCGCCAGCAGCCAAGAGCCACCTAGCACAGATACGCAGTATTTT.

This chain links TRBV7-6 with TRBJ2-1; 8 bases align to TRBD2. V trimming: 3 bases; J trimming: 1 base; junction bases outside the gene matches: 8. CDR3 length equals 17 residues. The germline gives CDR1 SGHVS, CDR2 FNYEAQ. This CDR3 reads CASSLGFSGGSYNEQFF. The CDR3 DNA follows: TGTGCCAGCAGCTTGGGTTTTTCGGGAGGGTCCTACAATGAGCAGTTCTTC.